The entry that follows covers one T cell receptor (beta chain) sequence. What it binds is not known. The sample is drawn from a study of shared clonotypes between healthy human individuals. Study results and caveats: Exclusively blood specimens were collected; tissue repertoires likely differ.

Several immunoSEQ 96-well plates shared each subset's DNA, each plate a replicate. TCRdb keeps only in-frame clones here, not all; method: immunoSEQ multiplex PCR. The sample has hundreds of thousands of clones; roughly 95% are singletons. Trimming cost V 3 bases and J 8 bases; bases outside gene matches: 11. CDR3 length equals 15 residues. The germline CDR1 and CDR2 sequences are SGDLS and YYNGEE. Sequenced: naive CD4+ T cells sorted from blood. Subset denoted: CD45RA+ positively selected. This TCR was sampled from a woman aged 25 to 39 in good health. The chain links TRBV9 to TRBJ2-1; 7 bases match TRBD1. The CDR3 DNA follows: TGTGCCAGCAGCGCACACGTAGGGGGCTTCGATGAGCAGTTCTTC. Translation gives CASSAHVGGFDEQFF.